One TCR beta chain is described in this entry. Original analysis: Amplification from reference gene primers served as the basis for estimated nucleated cell counts. The table came from immunoSEQ multiplex PCR; TCRdb's copy has only in-frame clones and leaves some out. V and J calls and clone size are as listed in that table; D and trimming were resolved from the DNA. Among 40,000 to 50,000 clones listed, over 75% were seen once. Germline V lookup: CDR1 MNHEY, CDR2 SVGAGI. V dropped 6 bases and J dropped 8 bases, with 16 bases sitting between them. The CDR3 totals 13 residues. The entry originates in a study of blood T cell repertoires in COVID-19. Study context: Samples came from the United States, Italy and Spain, spanning acute and convalescent COVID-19. Nucleic acid was either cDNA or gDNA, and it came from T cells, B-cell-depleted T cells, or PBMCs.

The rearrangement uses TRBV6-5 and TRBJ1-2, with unresolved D. Input material: peripheral blood. This TCR was sampled from a man aged 40-55 years with active or convalescent COVID-19. CDR3 amino acids: CASSASEVFGYTF. The CDR3 DNA reads TGTGCCAGCAGCGCCTCAGAGGTCTTCGGCTACACCTTC.